This T cell receptor (beta chain) was recovered during a study of blood T cell repertoires in COVID-19. For the study at large: Acute-phase and convalescent COVID-19 samples originated in the United States, Italy and Spain. T cells, B-cell-depleted T cells, or PBMCs supplied cDNA or gDNA.

Germline V gene lookup returns CDR1 SEHNR and CDR2 FQNEAQ (reference sequence). V dropped 2 bases and J dropped 6 bases, with 11 bases sitting between them. CDR3 length: 14 residues. In the original processing: Reference gene primer amplification gave estimated nucleated cell counts. TCRdb keeps only in-frame clones here, not all; method: immunoSEQ multiplex PCR. Clone size and the V and J calls come from that table; the DNA yielded D and trimming. The sample has fewer than 300,000 clones, approximately 84% seen once. While infection was still active, Seattle patients were enrolled and then followed longitudinally.

The chain employs TRBV7-9 and TRBJ2-4; tentative D call: TRBD2 (6 bases). The TCR sequence derives from a human donor with COVID-19, enrolled during active disease. The donor label of this sample is uncertain. The sequenced sample consisted of peripheral blood. CDR3 residues: CASSLLGRGNIQYF. The DNA of the CDR3 is TGTGCCAGCAGCTTATTGGGGCGGGGAAACATTCAGTACTTC.